The 3 T cell receptor beta chains in this list originate from one sample, sequenced in a study of CD8+CD57+ T cells in acquired aplastic anemia. TCR beta VDJ and CDR3 were profiled, and genomic DNA was the template. TCRdb re-derived calls from the reads in MiXCR, one entry per CDR3 protein. Here the sample spans under 200,000 distinct CDR3 sequences, approximately 43% being singletons. The sequenced material came from sorted CD4+, CD8+, or CD8+CD57+ T cells (not recorded which) from PBMCs. The receptors were sampled from a human donor in good health.

This clonotype has at least ten counts. The chain links TRBV12-3 or TRBV12-4 to TRBJ1-4; D gene uncertain. The CDR3 loop spans 15 amino acids. Trimming stripped 6 bases from V and 0 bases from J, with 11 bases between. The CDR3 DNA is TGTGCCAGCAGGACGGACTTAACAACTAATGAAAAACTGTTTTTT. Its translation is CASRTDLTTNEKLFF.

This clonotype was detected many times. This sequence joins TRBV20-1 and TRBJ1-1; tentatively, D is TRBD1 (5 bases). CDR3 length: 12 residues. The V end lost 6 bases, the J end lost 4 bases, and 12 bases lay between the germline ends. Germline CDR1 DFQATT, CDR2 SNEGSKA (reference sequence). This CDR3 is CSAGRGGTEAFF. In nucleotides, the CDR3 is TGCAGTGCGGGTCGGGGCGGCACTGAAGCTTTCTTT.

Ten or more counts support this clonotype. The chain is built from TRBV12-3 or TRBV12-4 and TRBJ1-2; possibly TRBD1 for D (6 bases). The V gene lost 5 bases and the J gene lost 6 bases, with 16 bases spanning the gap. This CDR3 region has 14 residues. CDR3 sequence reads: CASSRGGPSDGYTF. CDR3 nucleotide sequence: TGTGCCAGCAGTCGCGGGGGGCCGAGTGATGGCTACACCTTC.